A single T cell receptor beta chain is shown here with its context. The antigen is unknown. This CDR3 comprises 14 residues. Looked up from germline, CDR1 is GTSNPN and CDR2 is SVGIG (reference sequence). Trimming stripped 0 bases from V and 4 bases from J, with 12 bases between. The sample comes from a study of beta chain features in type 1 diabetes. Study information: All samples combined gave roughly 100 million sorted cells for examination. Overall study findings and caveats: Comparison showed that naive, central memory and Treg TCRB repertoires appeared more similar among patients than among healthy donors. The cDNA sequencing approach could over-represent high-TCR-expressing cells. Moderately but significantly shorter TCRB CDR3s were found in Type 1 diabetes patients in all four CD4+ subsets.

Sequenced material consisted of expressed TCRB transcripts (all of the isolated RNA was reverse transcribed). Sequencing was performed with immunoSEQ multiplex PCR; in TCRdb, only in-frame clones are kept and a portion is missing. Of a few hundred thousand clones in the sample, about a fifth were seen once. This TCR derives from a woman in her thirties or forties with type 1 diabetes. This chain connects TRBV30 to TRBJ1-2; a possible D gene is TRBD1 (6 bases). Material: naive CD4+ T cells from blood. Written as DNA, the CDR3 is TGTGCCTGGAGTGTTGGACAGAGATTCTATGGCTACACCTTC. Protein product: CAWSVGQRFYGYTF. Full variable domain (rest looked up from reference TRBV30 and TRBJ1-2): SQTIHQWPATLVQPVGSPLSLECTVEGTSNPNLYWYRQAAGRGLQLLFYSVGIGQISSEVPQNLSASRPQDRQFILSSKKLLLSDSGFYLCAWSVGQRFYGYTFGSGTRLTVV.